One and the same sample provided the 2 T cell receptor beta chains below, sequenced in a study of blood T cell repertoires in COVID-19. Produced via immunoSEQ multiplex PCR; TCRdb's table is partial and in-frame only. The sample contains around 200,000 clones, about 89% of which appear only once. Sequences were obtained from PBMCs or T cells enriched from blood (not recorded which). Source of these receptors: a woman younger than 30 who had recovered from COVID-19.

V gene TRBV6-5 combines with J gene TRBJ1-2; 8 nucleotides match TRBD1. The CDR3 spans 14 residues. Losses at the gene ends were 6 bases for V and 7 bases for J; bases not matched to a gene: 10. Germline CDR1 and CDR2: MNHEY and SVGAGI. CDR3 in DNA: TGTGCCAGCAGCCCAACCAGGGGGCGGGGTGGCTACACCTTC. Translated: CASSPTRGRGGYTF.

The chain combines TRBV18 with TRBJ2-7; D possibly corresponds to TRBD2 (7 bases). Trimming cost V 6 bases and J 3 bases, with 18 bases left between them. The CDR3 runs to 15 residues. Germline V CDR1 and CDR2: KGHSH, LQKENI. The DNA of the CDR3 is TGTGCCAGCTCCGAGGGGGGGCGGGAGAGCTACGAGCAGTACTTC. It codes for CASSEGGRESYEQYF.